The 9 T cell receptor beta chains listed next were all sequenced from one sample in a study of identical twins. In TCRdb, the 5' RACE reads were re-called with MiXCR into one record per CDR3 protein. The sample has about 200,000 distinct CDR3 sequences; over 9.5% are singletons. Sequences were obtained from memory T cells sorted from blood. The source is a man between 50 and 59 years old in good health.

This clonotype has ten or more counts. The chain employs TRBV12-3 or TRBV12-4 and TRBJ1-2; D unclear. The CDR3 is 13 amino acids. V lost 6 bases to trimming and J lost 2 bases, with 10 bases between them. Here the CDR3 reads CASSLGKNYGYTF. The CDR3 bases are TGTGCCAGCAGCCTCGGGAAAAACTATGGCTACACCTTC.

This clonotype was observed many times. The CDR3 DNA follows: TGCAGTGCTCAAACTTCGGGACTGTCCTACAATGAGCAGTTCTTC. The encoded protein is CSAQTSGLSYNEQFF. V usage is TRBV20-1 and J usage is TRBJ2-1; the D gene is possibly TRBD2 (6 bases). V lost 5 bases and J lost 1, with 15 bases in between. The germline V gene encodes CDR1 DFQATT and CDR2 SNEGSKA (reference sequence). This CDR3 region has 15 residues.

This clonotype was detected ten times or more. The V gene is TRBV10-3, the J gene TRBJ2-3, with D unclear. The V gene's germline CDR1 is ENHRY and CDR2 SYGVKD. V was clipped by 10 bases and J by 0 bases, with 5 bases between them. This CDR3 spans 11 amino acids. The CDR3 region has the DNA TGTGCCACCCAGAGCACAGATACGCAGTATTTT. Amino acid sequence: CATQSTDTQYF.

This clonotype showed up just a few times. This chain links TRBV12-3 or TRBV12-4 with TRBJ2-1, with a tentative D call TRBD2 (6 bases). There are 16 residues in the CDR3. With 6 bases removed from V and 2 bases from J, the gap between germline ends came to 17 bases. CDR3 in amino acids: CASRGTRATPYNEQFF. The CDR3, as DNA: TGTGCCAGCAGGGGGACTCGCGCTACCCCCTACAATGAGCAGTTCTTC.

The sample holds a few counts of this clonotype. The chain couples TRBV7-3 to TRBJ1-1; tentative D call: TRBD1 (6 bases). Germline CDR1 is SGHTA and CDR2 is FQGTGA. V lost 5 bases, J lost 3 bases, and 10 bases lay in between. The CDR3 consists of 13 residues. DNA of the CDR3: TGTGCCAGCAGCGTAAACAGGGACACTGAAGCTTTCTTT. Protein product: CASSVNRDTEAFF.

The rearrangement joins TRBV20-1 to TRBJ2-1; TRBD2 matches 12 bases. Germline V gene data show CDR1 as DFQATT and CDR2 as SNEGSKA (reference sequence). The trim removed 1 base at V and 4 bases at J, leaving 5 bases unmatched. The CDR3 runs 16 residues. The CDR3 DNA reads TGCAGTGCTAGAGGTCTAGCGGGGGGGAAATACAATGAGCAGTTCTTC. It is translated as CSARGLAGGKYNEQFF.

The V call is TRBV20-1, the J call TRBJ1-6; 9 positions agree with TRBD1. The CDR3 spans 15 residues. The junction had 13 bases not matched to a gene; V was cut back by 5 bases and J by 11 bases. Germline V gene data show CDR1 as DFQATT and CDR2 as SNEGSKA (reference sequence). As DNA, the CDR3 is TGCAGTGCTCCGGACGGGACAGGGTTGGTAGCACCCCTCCACTTT. It encodes CSAPDGTGLVAPLHF.

This clonotype was seen repeatedly, ten times or more. The rearrangement joins TRBV10-3 to TRBJ1-2, with D perhaps TRBD1 (5 bases). Germline CDR1 and CDR2: ENHRY and SYGVKD. The CDR3 has 15 residues. V was trimmed by 2 bases and J by 5 bases, leaving 15 bases between them. For the CDR3, the DNA is TGTGCCATCAGTGAGGCGCAACTGACAGCTTATGGCTACACCTTC. As protein: CAISEAQLTAYGYTF.

Only a few counts were recorded for this clonotype. This rearrangement joins TRBV7-3 to TRBJ1-4; D gene ambiguous. Trimming shortened V by 2 bases and J by 6 bases, and 7 bases separated the two germline ends. The CDR3 is 13 amino acids. Germline values: CDR1 SGHTA, CDR2 FQGTGA. Here the CDR3 reads CASSLGRDEKLFF. The CDR3 DNA reads TGTGCCAGCAGCTTAGGGCGCGATGAAAAACTGTTTTTT.